These T cell receptor beta chains were read from a single sample in a study of OX40 agonist ivuxolimab in advanced cancers. Some clones are missing from TCRdb's copy, which holds only in-frame ones; the method was immunoSEQ multiplex PCR. Counted here are 77,000 or so clones, less than 85% occurring once; the ten biggest clones make up roughly 0.5%. The material sequenced was CD4+ or CD8+ T cells sorted from blood, taken in a trial of the OX40 agonist ivuxolimab. The receptors come from an adult with an advanced solid tumor such as melanoma, head and neck, liver or kidney cancer. CDR3s include the opening cysteine and the closing phenylalanine or tryptophan. The D gene is left open where the match is weak. Expanded clones are given a class, and other clones once, few, many or no size at all.

size: .
V: TRBV7-8
D: .
J: TRBJ2-1
DNA: TGTGCCAGCAGCTTCCAGGGGCGGGATGAGCAGTTCTTC
CDR3: CASSFQGRDEQFF

size: once
V: TRBV5-4
D: .
J: TRBJ2-7
DNA: TGTGCCAGCAGCTTGGACGGCGGGGGCCCGAGGGAGCAGTACTTC
CDR3: CASSLDGGGPREQYF

size: .
V: TRBV7-9
D: .
J: TRBJ2-1
DNA: TGTGCCAGCGGAGGGGGCGATGGGTACAATGAGCAGTTCTTC
CDR3: CASGGGDGYNEQFF

size: .
V: TRBV30
D: TRBD1
J: TRBJ2-7
DNA: TGTGCCTGGAGGGGGTCGGGACAGGGCGGCGAGCAGTACTTC
CDR3: CAWRGSGQGGEQYF

size: .
V: TRBV7-2
D: .
J: TRBJ2-1
DNA: TGTGCCAGCAGCTTAGCGCTAGGCTCTGCGCTCGGAGAGCAGTTCTTC
CDR3: CASSLALGSALGEQFF

size: .
V: TRBV6-6
D: .
J: TRBJ2-7
DNA: TGTGCCAGCAGTTACAGTGGCGAGAGCTCCTACGAGCAGTACTTC
CDR3: CASSYSGESSYEQYF

size: .
V: TRBV19
D: .
J: TRBJ1-5
DNA: TGTGCCAGTAGTGTGGACCCTGGGCGGGGCAATCAGCCCCAGCATTTT
CDR3: CASSVDPGRGNQPQHF

size: .
V: TRBV7-6
D: .
J: TRBJ2-5
DNA: TGTGCCAGCAGCTTTGCTGGACCCAAAGAGACCCAGTACTTC
CDR3: CASSFAGPKETQYF

size: .
V: TRBV6-5
D: .
J: TRBJ1-1
DNA: TGTGCCAGCAGTTACATGTCAGTTTTAGTGAACACTGAAGCTTTCTTT
CDR3: CASSYMSVLVNTEAFF

size: .
V: TRBV7-2
D: .
J: TRBJ2-4
DNA: TGTGCCAGCAGCTATATCCCGACTCTAGCCAAAAACATTCAGTACTTC
CDR3: CASSYIPTLAKNIQYF

size: .
V: TRBV27
D: .
J: TRBJ2-3
DNA: TGTGCCAGCAGTATCCAGAAGACAGCGCCGACAGATACGCAGTATTTT
CDR3: CASSIQKTAPTDTQYF

size: few
V: TRBV30
D: TRBD2
J: TRBJ2-3
DNA: TGTGCCTGGAGTACGGCGGGAGTGGGGGGAGATACGCAGTATTTT
CDR3: CAWSTAGVGGDTQYF

size: .
V: TRBV2
D: .
J: TRBJ2-5
DNA: TGTGCCAGCAGTGACTCGGGTGAGGAGACCCAGTACTTC
CDR3: CASSDSGEETQYF

size: many
V: TRBV19
D: TRBD2
J: TRBJ2-1
DNA: TGTGCCAGTTCGCAAACAATTAGCGGGAGCTCCTACAATGAGCAGTTCTTC
CDR3: CASSQTISGSSYNEQFF

size: once
V: TRBV15
D: TRBD1
J: TRBJ2-5
DNA: TGTGCCACCAGCAGAACGGGACAGCTCCAAGAGACCCAGTACTTC
CDR3: CATSRTGQLQETQYF

size: .
V: TRBV5-6
D: .
J: TRBJ1-4
DNA: TGTGCCAGCAGCTTGGACCCCAGGGCAACTAATGAAAAACTGTTTTTT
CDR3: CASSLDPRATNEKLFF

size: .
V: TRBV11-2
D: TRBD2
J: TRBJ2-7
DNA: TGTGCCAGCAGCCTCCGGACTAGCTCCCGCTACGAGCAGTACTTC
CDR3: CASSLRTSSRYEQYF

size: .
V: TRBV7-9
D: .
J: TRBJ1-4
DNA: TGTGCCAGCAGCTTACAAGGAGATGAAAAACTGTTTTTT
CDR3: CASSLQGDEKLFF

size: .
V: TRBV2
D: .
J: TRBJ2-5
DNA: TGTGCCAGCAGTGAAGGCGGGGAGCGGTCAGAGACCCAGTACTTC
CDR3: CASSEGGERSETQYF

size: .
V: TRBV4-3
D: .
J: TRBJ1-2
DNA: TGCGCCAGCAGCCTCTCCGGACAGACCAACTATGGCTACACCTTC
CDR3: CASSLSGQTNYGYTF

size: .
V: TRBV6-1
D: .
J: TRBJ2-7
DNA: TGTGCCAGCAGTGAAGCCAAGGGGGTTATCGACGAGCAGTACTTC
CDR3: CASSEAKGVIDEQYF

size: .
V: TRBV5-4
D: TRBD2
J: TRBJ2-1
DNA: TGTGCCAGCAGCCCTTCTAGCGGGTTGTACAATGAGCAGTTCTTC
CDR3: CASSPSSGLYNEQFF

size: .
V: TRBV2
D: .
J: TRBJ1-5
DNA: TGTGCCAGCAGTGGGGGACCGGACGGCAATCAGCCCCAGCATTTT
CDR3: CASSGGPDGNQPQHF

size: .
V: TRBV7-8
D: TRBD1
J: TRBJ2-7
DNA: TGTGCCAGCAGCTGGGACAGGGGGCGCGGCGAGCAGTACTTC
CDR3: CASSWDRGRGEQYF

size: .
V: TRBV7-8
D: TRBD2
J: TRBJ2-7
DNA: TGTGCCAGCAGCTTAGGGCGGGAGGGCCTCTACGAGCAGTACTTC
CDR3: CASSLGREGLYEQYF

size: .
V: TRBV30
D: .
J: TRBJ1-5
DNA: TGTGCCTGGAGTGTGGGTGCGGGAAAGAAGGAGCCCCAGCATTTT
CDR3: CAWSVGAGKKEPQHF

size: .
V: TRBV2
D: .
J: TRBJ2-5
DNA: TGTGCCAGCAGTGCCTTGGCAGGGTCTGGAGAGACCCAGTACTTC
CDR3: CASSALAGSGETQYF

size: .
V: TRBV2
D: .
J: TRBJ2-1
DNA: TGTGCCAGCGGCGCGTGGGGTGGGAATGAGCAGTTCTTC
CDR3: CASGAWGGNEQFF

size: .
V: TRBV9
D: .
J: TRBJ2-3
DNA: TGTGCCAGCAGCGCAGGGACCGTCGGAGATACGCAGTATTTT
CDR3: CASSAGTVGDTQYF

size: once
V: TRBV13
D: .
J: TRBJ2-5
DNA: TGTGCCAGCAGGCCGGGTTCCGGGTCGGAGACCCAGTACTTC
CDR3: CASRPGSGSETQYF

size: .
V: TRBV28
D: .
J: TRBJ1-5
DNA: TGTGCCAGCAGTCCCCGCAGGGGAGATCAGCCCCAGCATTTT
CDR3: CASSPRRGDQPQHF

size: .
V: TRBV5-4
D: TRBD2
J: TRBJ2-3
DNA: TGTGCCAGCAGCTGGGGCGTTGGGACTAGCGGGGGGGAAACAGATACGCAGTATTTT
CDR3: CASSWGVGTSGGETDTQYF

size: .
V: TRBV7-2
D: .
J: TRBJ2-7
DNA: TGTGCCAGCAGCTTTGGCAGAATCTACGAGCAGTACTTC
CDR3: CASSFGRIYEQYF

size: .
V: TRBV19
D: .
J: TRBJ1-5
DNA: TGTGCCAGTCTTGGGCAGAAGGGTCAGCCCCAGCATTTT
CDR3: CASLGQKGQPQHF

size: .
V: TRBV18
D: .
J: TRBJ2-7
DNA: TGTGCCAGCTCACCACCTGCAGTAGGGGCCTACGAGCAGTACTTC
CDR3: CASSPPAVGAYEQYF

size: .
V: TRBV7-2
D: .
J: TRBJ2-7
DNA: TGTGCCAGCAGCTTTGGCGGGACCCCCCGGGGCACCTACGAGCAGTACTTC
CDR3: CASSFGGTPRGTYEQYF

size: .
V: TRBV6-5
D: .
J: TRBJ1-2
DNA: TGTGCCAGCAGTTACTCGCCTCAGGAGAACTATGGCTACACCTTC
CDR3: CASSYSPQENYGYTF

size: .
V: TRBV7-2
D: TRBD1
J: TRBJ1-2
DNA: TGTGCCAGCAGCTCACATGGGACAGCTAACTATGGCTACACCTTC
CDR3: CASSSHGTANYGYTF

size: .
V: TRBV4-1
D: .
J: TRBJ1-4
DNA: TGCGCCAGCAGCCAAAGACTGCCCCTCCGGGTCGCACTGGATGAAAAACTGTTTTTT
CDR3: CASSQRLPLRVALDEKLFF

size: .
V: TRBV4-1
D: TRBD2
J: TRBJ2-5
DNA: TGCGCCAGCAGCCAAGCTACCGGACGGGGGGTAGAGACCCAGTACTTC
CDR3: CASSQATGRGVETQYF

size: .
V: TRBV11-2
D: TRBD2
J: TRBJ2-2
DNA: TGTGCCAGCAGCTCTCTGAGCGGGGGCGGACCCGGGGAGCTGTTTTTT
CDR3: CASSSLSGGGPGELFF

size: few
V: TRBV4-1
D: .
J: TRBJ2-1
DNA: TGCGCCAGCAGCCATCTGGACATTCTCTCCTACAATGAGCAGTTCTTC
CDR3: CASSHLDILSYNEQFF

size: .
V: TRBV28
D: .
J: TRBJ2-7
DNA: TGTGCCAGCAGTTTACATCAAGACTACGAGCAGTACTTC
CDR3: CASSLHQDYEQYF

size: .
V: TRBV7-6
D: .
J: TRBJ1-1
DNA: TGTGCCAGCAGCCCCCATACAGGGCCATTTACTGAAGCTTTCTTT
CDR3: CASSPHTGPFTEAFF

size: .
V: TRBV28
D: .
J: TRBJ1-4
DNA: TGTGCCAGCAGTTTAGGGAAGGCAGGGACGAATGAAAAACTGTTTTTT
CDR3: CASSLGKAGTNEKLFF

size: .
V: TRBV7-9
D: .
J: TRBJ1-2
DNA: TGTGCCAGCAGCTTCGATCATGGCTACACCTTC
CDR3: CASSFDHGYTF

size: .
V: TRBV18
D: .
J: TRBJ2-2
DNA: TGTGCCAGCTCACCCCGTTTATCGGGGTTCAGCACCGGGGAGCTGTTTTTT
CDR3: CASSPRLSGFSTGELFF

size: .
V: TRBV7-6
D: .
J: TRBJ2-7
DNA: TGTGCCAGCAGCTTAGGGTCCGTACAGGGAGAGCAGTACTTC
CDR3: CASSLGSVQGEQYF

size: .
V: TRBV28
D: TRBD2
J: TRBJ2-1
DNA: TGTGCCAGCAGTCAGGGACTAGGCGGAGGGCAGTTCTTC
CDR3: CASSQGLGGGQFF

size: .
V: TRBV7-6
D: .
J: TRBJ1-1
DNA: TGTGCCAGCAGCCCCCCTGAGGTCAGTGAAGCTTTCTTT
CDR3: CASSPPEVSEAFF

size: .
V: TRBV5-1
D: .
J: TRBJ2-3
DNA: TGCGCCAGCAGCGGGATCACAGGGTTGGGGGCAGATACGCAGTATTTT
CDR3: CASSGITGLGADTQYF

size: .
V: TRBV19
D: TRBD1
J: TRBJ2-1
DNA: TGTGCCAGTAGGCGGGACAGGACCTACAATGAGCAGTTCTTC
CDR3: CASRRDRTYNEQFF

size: once
V: TRBV10-3
D: TRBD1
J: TRBJ1-5
DNA: TGTGCCATCAGCGAAGGACAGGGGGTCGGTGGCAGCAATCAGCCCCAGCATTTT
CDR3: CAISEGQGVGGSNQPQHF